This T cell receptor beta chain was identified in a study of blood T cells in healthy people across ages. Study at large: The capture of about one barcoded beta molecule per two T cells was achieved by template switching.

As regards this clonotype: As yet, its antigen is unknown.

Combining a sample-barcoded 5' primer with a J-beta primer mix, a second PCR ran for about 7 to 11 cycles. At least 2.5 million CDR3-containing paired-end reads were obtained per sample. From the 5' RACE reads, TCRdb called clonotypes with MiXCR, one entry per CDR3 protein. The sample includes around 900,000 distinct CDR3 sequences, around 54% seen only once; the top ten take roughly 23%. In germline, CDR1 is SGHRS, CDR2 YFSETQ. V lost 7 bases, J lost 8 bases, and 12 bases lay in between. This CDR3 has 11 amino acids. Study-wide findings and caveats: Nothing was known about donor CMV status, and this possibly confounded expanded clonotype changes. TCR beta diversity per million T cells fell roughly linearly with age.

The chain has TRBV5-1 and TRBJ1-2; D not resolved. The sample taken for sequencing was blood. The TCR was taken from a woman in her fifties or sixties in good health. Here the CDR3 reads CASDGRGGYTF. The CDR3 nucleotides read TGCGCCAGCGACGGCCGTGGAGGCTACACCTTC.